This TCR beta chain was sequenced during a study of T cell responses to AZD1222 COVID-19 vaccine. For this clone: The antigen is undetermined. Additional DNA sequences in this sample encode the identical CDR3.

Profiling relied on immunoSEQ multiplex PCR, and the TCRdb table lists in-frame clones only, not all of them. The table includes 120,000 to 150,000 clones, around 88% detected once. Findings of the study overall: After the peak T cell response, and only then, were repertoires sampled.

Trimming removed 1 base from V and 6 bases from J, with 9 bases in between. The V gene's germline CDR1 is LGHNA and CDR2 YSLEER. The CDR3 runs 13 residues. The source is an adult in good health. The starting material was peripheral blood, obtained on day 0 of MenACWY control vaccination. The genes are TRBV4-3 and TRBJ1-1; no clear D. This CDR3 is CASSQGATAEAFF. CDR3 in DNA: TGCGCCAGCAGCCAAGGTGCGACGGCTGAAGCTTTCTTT.